This T cell receptor (beta chain) stems from a study of T-cell reconstitution after alpha-beta-depleted transplantation in children. Overall study results and limits: Surviving recipient T cells and thymic progenitors produced the high day-60 TCRbeta diversity seen in some patients. It was newly produced T cells that mostly accounted for T-cell counts and diversity one year after transplant. After transplant, at about two months, alpha-beta T cells were reportedly derived from several hundred expanded graft clones.

The CDR3 runs to 15 residues. The V end was cut by 0 bases, the J end by 4 bases, with 12 bases between. The table lists this clonotype with many counts. Its specificity is not known. During its preparation, the TCRbeta library received unique molecular identifiers. TCRdb used MiXCR to reprocess the PCR reads, holding one entry per CDR3 protein. Seen here are some 200,000 distinct CDR3 sequences, about 6% observed once, and the top ten hold around 4.4%. The genes are TRBV6-7 and TRBJ1-1; no clear D. TRBV6-7 carries the ORF label, with uncertain function. The sequences come from PBMCs, collected before TCRalphabeta/CD19-depleted stem cell transplant. The source of this sequence is a girl under two years old with combined immunodeficiency, due to receive a stem cell transplant. The CDR3 DNA follows: TGTGCCAGCAGTTACTCAGGTCACACAAGCACTGAAGCTTTCTTT. This encodes CASSYSGHTSTEAFF.